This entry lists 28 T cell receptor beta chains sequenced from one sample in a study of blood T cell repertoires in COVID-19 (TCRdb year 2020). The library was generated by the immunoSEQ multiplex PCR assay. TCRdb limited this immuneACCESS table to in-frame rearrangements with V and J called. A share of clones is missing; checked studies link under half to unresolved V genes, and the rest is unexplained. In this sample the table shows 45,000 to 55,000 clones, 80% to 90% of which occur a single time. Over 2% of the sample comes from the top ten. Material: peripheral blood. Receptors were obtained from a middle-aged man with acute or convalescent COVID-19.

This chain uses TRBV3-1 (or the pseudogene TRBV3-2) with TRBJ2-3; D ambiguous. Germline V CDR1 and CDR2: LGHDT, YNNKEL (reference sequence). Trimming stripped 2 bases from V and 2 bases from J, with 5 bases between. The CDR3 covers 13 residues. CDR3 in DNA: TGTGCCAGCAGCCAACTCTTCACAGATACGCAGTATTTT. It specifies CASSQLFTDTQYF.

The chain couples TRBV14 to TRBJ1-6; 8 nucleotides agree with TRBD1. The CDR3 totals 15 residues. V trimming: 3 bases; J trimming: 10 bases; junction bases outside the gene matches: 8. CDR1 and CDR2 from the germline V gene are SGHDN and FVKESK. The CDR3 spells CASSQDAGGVSPLHF. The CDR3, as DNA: TGTGCCAGCAGCCAGGATGCAGGGGGCGTATCACCCCTCCACTTT.

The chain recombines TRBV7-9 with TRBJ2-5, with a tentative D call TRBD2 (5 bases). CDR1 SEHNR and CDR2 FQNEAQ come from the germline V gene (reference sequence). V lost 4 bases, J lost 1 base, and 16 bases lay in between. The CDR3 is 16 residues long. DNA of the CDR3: TGTGCCAGCAGCTCTAACCTGAAAGGACTCCAAGAGACCCAGTACTTC. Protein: CASSSNLKGLQETQYF.

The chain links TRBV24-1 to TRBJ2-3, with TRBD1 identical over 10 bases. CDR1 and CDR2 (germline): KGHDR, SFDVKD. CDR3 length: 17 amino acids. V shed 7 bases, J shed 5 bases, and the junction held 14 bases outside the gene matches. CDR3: CATSSPSGTGAGDTQYF. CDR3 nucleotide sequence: TGTGCCACCAGCTCCCCCAGTGGGACAGGGGCGGGAGATACGCAGTATTTT.

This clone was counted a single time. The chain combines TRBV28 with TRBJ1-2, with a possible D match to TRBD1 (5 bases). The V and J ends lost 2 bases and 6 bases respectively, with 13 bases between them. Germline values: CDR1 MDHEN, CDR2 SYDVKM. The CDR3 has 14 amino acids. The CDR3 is CASSLRAGWNGYTF. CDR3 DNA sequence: TGTGCCAGCAGTTTAAGGGCAGGGTGGAATGGCTACACCTTC.

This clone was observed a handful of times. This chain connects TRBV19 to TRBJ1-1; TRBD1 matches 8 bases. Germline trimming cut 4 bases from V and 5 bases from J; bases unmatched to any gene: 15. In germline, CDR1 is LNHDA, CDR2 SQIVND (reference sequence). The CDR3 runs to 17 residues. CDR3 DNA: TGTGCCAGTAGTACCGGACAGGGTGGGGGATATGGGACTGAAGCTTTCTTT. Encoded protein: CASSTGQGGGYGTEAFF.

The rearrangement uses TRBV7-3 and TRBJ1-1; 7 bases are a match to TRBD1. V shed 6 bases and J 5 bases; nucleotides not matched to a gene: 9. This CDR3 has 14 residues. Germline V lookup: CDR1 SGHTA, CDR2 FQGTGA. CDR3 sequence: CASSLGQGETEAFF. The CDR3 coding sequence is TGTGCCAGCAGTCTGGGGCAGGGGGAAACTGAAGCTTTCTTT.

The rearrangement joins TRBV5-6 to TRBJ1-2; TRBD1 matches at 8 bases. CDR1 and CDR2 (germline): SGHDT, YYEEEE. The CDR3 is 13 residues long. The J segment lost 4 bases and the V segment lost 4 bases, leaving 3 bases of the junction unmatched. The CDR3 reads CASSHGTGYGYTF. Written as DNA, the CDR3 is TGTGCCAGCAGCCACGGGACAGGCTATGGCTACACCTTC.

The CDR3 region is CASSVVPSTSYEQYF. CDR3 coding DNA: TGTGCCAGCAGCGTAGTACCGTCGACATCCTACGAGCAGTACTTC. V is TRBV9 and J is TRBJ2-7; D is unclear. Germline CDR1 is SGDLS and CDR2 is YYNGEE. This CDR3 comprises 15 residues. Trimming left V 0 bases short and J 1 base short, with 11 bases between.

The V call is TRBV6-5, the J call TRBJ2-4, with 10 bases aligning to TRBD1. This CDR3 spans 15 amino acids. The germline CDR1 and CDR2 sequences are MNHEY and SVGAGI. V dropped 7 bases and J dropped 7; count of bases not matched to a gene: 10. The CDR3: CASKLSGTGENIQYF. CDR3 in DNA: TGTGCCAGCAAACTTTCCGGGACAGGGGAGAACATTCAGTACTTC.

CDR3 DNA sequence: TGTGCCAGCAGTTTCCTTGCCACAGGGGGTAGTAGTTCACCCCTCCACTTT. Translating it yields CASSFLATGGSSSPLHF. This sequence joins TRBV28 and TRBJ1-6; 8 nucleotides agree with TRBD1. V lost 3 bases to trimming and J lost 9 bases; unmatched junction nucleotides: 13. Germline lookup yields CDR1 MDHEN and CDR2 SYDVKM. This CDR3 region has 17 residues.

The CDR3: CASSLRDFNEKLFF. The DNA for the CDR3 is TGCGCCAGCAGCCTCCGGGACTTCAATGAAAAACTGTTTTTT. The V call is TRBV5-1, the J call TRBJ1-4; D is perhaps TRBD1 (5 bases). The CDR3 runs to 14 residues. The germline V gene has CDR1 SGHRS and CDR2 YFSETQ. V was cut by 4 bases and J by 5 bases, with 12 bases left in between.

The chain's CDR3 is CASSLWTGGLNEQFF. The CDR3 nucleotides read TGTGCCAGCAGCTTGTGGACAGGGGGCTTGAATGAGCAGTTCTTC. This sequence joins TRBV5-4 and TRBJ2-1; 11 bases align to TRBD1. The CDR3 loop spans 15 amino acids. The junction had 4 bases not matched to a gene; V was cut back by 1 base and J by 7 bases. CDR1 and CDR2 from the germline V gene are SGHNT and YYREEE (reference sequence).

The CDR3 DNA follows: TGTGCCAGCAGCCCCGGGACACGGGTTCTTGGCGGGGAGCTGTTTTTT. This sequence encodes CASSPGTRVLGGELFF. The J gene is TRBJ2-2, the V gene TRBV7-9; tentatively, D is TRBD1 (6 bases). The CDR3 contains 16 residues. Germline CDR1 and CDR2: SEHNR and FQNEAQ (reference sequence). V gave up 5 bases and J gave up 7 bases, with 20 bases separating them. Full variable domain (outside the CDR3, taken from reference TRBV7-9 and TRBJ2-2): DTGVSQNPRHKITKRGQNVTFRCDPISEHNRLYWYRQTLGQGPEFLTYFQNEAQLEKSRLLSDRFSAERPKGSFSTLEIQRTEQGDSAMYLCASSPGTRVLGGELFFGEGSRLTVL.

CDR3 region: CASSKSRLAGGPSSGANVLTF. As DNA, the CDR3 is TGTGCCAGTAGTAAAAGTCGTTTAGCGGGAGGGCCATCATCTGGGGCCAACGTCCTGACTTTC. V gene TRBV19 combines with J gene TRBJ2-6, with 11 positions matching TRBD2. The CDR3 length is 21 residues. The germline V gene has CDR1 LNHDA and CDR2 SQIVND (reference sequence). J gave up 1 base and V 4 bases, and 15 bases lay outside the gene matches.

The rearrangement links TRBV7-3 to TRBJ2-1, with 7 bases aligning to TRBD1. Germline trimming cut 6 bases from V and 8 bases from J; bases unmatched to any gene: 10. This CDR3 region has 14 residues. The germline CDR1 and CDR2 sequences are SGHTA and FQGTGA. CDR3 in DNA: TGTGCCAGCAGTCGAGACAGGGCTGCGGATGAGCAGTTCTTC. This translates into CASSRDRAADEQFF.

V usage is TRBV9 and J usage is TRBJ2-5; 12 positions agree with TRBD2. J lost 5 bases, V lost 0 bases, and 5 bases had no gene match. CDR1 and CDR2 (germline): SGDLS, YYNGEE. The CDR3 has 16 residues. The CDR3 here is CASSVATSGGRETQYF. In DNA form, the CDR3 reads TGTGCCAGCAGCGTAGCTACTAGCGGGGGGCGGGAGACCCAGTACTTC.

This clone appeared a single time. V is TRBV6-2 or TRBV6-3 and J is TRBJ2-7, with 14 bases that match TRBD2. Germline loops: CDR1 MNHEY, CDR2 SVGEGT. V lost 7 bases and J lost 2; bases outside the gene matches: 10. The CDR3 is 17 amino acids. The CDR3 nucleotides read TGTGCCAGCATCCCGGGACTAGCGGGGGAGCCTCCCTACGAGCAGTACTTC. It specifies CASIPGLAGEPPYEQYF.

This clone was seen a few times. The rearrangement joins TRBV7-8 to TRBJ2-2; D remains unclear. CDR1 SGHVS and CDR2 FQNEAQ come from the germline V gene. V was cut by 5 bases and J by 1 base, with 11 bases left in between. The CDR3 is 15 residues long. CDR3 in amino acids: CASSPISRNTGELFF. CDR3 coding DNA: TGTGCCAGCAGCCCGATAAGCCGGAACACCGGGGAGCTGTTTTTT.

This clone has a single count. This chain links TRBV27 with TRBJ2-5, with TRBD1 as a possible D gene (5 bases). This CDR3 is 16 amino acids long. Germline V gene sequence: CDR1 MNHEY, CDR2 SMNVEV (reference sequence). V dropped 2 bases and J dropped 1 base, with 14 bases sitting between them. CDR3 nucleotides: TGTGCCAGCAGTTTAATATGGTTGACAGCCCAAGAGACCCAGTACTTC. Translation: CASSLIWLTAQETQYF.

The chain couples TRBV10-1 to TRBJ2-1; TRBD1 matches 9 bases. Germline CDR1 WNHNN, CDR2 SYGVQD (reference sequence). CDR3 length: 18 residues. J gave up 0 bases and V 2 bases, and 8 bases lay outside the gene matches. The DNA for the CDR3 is TGCGCCAGCAGTGAGATGACAGGGGGGATGAGCTCCTACAATGAGCAGTTCTTC. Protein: CASSEMTGGMSSYNEQFF.

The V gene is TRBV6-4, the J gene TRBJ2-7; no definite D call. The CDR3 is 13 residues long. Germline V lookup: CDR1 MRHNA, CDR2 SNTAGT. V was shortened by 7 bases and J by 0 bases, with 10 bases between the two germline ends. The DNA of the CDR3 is TGTGCCAGCATTCGTCGCAGCTCCTACGAGCAGTACTTC. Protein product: CASIRRSSYEQYF.

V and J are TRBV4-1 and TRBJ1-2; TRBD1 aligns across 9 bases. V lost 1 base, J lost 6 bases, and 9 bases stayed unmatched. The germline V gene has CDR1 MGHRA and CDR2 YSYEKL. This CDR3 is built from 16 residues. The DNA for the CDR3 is TGCGCCAGCAGCCAAGGAAACAGGGGGCGAAAGGATGGCTACACCTTC. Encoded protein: CASSQGNRGRKDGYTF.

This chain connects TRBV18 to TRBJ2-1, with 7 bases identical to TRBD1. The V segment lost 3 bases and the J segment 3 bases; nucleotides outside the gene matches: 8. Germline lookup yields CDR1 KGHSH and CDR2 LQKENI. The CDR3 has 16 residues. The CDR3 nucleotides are TGTGCCAGCTCACCCACCCCGACAGGGAGCTACAATGAGCAGTTCTTC. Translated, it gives CASSPTPTGSYNEQFF.

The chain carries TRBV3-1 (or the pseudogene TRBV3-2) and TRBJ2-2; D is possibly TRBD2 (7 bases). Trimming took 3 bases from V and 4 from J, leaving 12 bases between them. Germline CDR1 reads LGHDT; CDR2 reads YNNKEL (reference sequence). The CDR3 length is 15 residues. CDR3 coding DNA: TGTGCCAGCAGCCAGGGGGGGCCGGCCACCGGGGAGCTGTTTTTT. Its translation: CASSQGGPATGELFF.

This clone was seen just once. The CDR3, as DNA: TGTGCCAGTAGTATAACCACAGGGCCGTACAATGAGCAGTTCTTC. Its protein product is CASSITTGPYNEQFF. The gene calls are TRBV19 and TRBJ2-1; TRBD1 might be the D (6 bases). Trimming stripped 2 bases from V and 4 bases from J, with 12 bases between. This CDR3 has 15 amino acids. In germline, CDR1 is LNHDA, CDR2 SQIVND (reference sequence). Supplemented by reference TRBV19 and TRBJ2-1, the full variable domain reads DGGITQSPKYLFRKEGQNVTLSCEQNLNHDAMYWYRQDPGQGLRLIYYSQIVNDFQKGDIAEGYSVSREKKESFPLTVTSAQKNPTAFYLCASSITTGPYNEQFFGPGTRLTVL.

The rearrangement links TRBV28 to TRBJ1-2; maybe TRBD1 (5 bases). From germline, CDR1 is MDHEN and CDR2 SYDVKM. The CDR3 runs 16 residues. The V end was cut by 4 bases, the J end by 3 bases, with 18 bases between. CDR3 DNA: TGTGCCAGCAGTTCTCTCGGTGGGGCCGGCGACTATGGCTACACCTTC. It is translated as CASSSLGGAGDYGYTF.

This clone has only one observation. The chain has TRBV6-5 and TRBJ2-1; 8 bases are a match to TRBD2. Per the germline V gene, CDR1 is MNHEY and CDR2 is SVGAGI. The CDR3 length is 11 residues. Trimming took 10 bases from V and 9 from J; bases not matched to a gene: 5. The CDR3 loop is CATRTSSEQFF. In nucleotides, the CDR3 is TGTGCCACCAGGACTAGCAGTGAGCAGTTCTTC.